This is a list of T cell receptor beta chains from one sample in a study of cytomegalovirus exposure and HLA in healthy donors. Profiled with immunoSEQ multiplex PCR; TCRdb holds only in-frame clones, not every one. The sample includes just under 80,000 clones. Sequenced material: PBMCs. The receptors stem from a man aged 18 to 29 in good health and CMV-seropositive. CDR3s include the opening cysteine and the closing phenylalanine or tryptophan. A D gene is named only where the DNA matches it firmly.

TRBJ2-3 TRBD1 TRBV5-1 CASSGGQWEDTQYF TGCGCCAGCAGCGGGGGACAGTGGGAGGATACGCAGTATTTT
TRBJ1-2 TRBD1 TRBV28 CASSPGTAIYGYTF TGTGCCAGCAGTCCCGGGACAGCTATCTATGGCTACACCTTC
TRBJ1-6 NA TRBV7-8 CASSLTPSPGHGNSPLHF TGTGCCAGCAGCTTAACCCCTTCACCGGGACATGGGAATTCACCCCTCCACTTT
TRBJ2-2 TRBD2 TRBV9 CAYSPSGGCGELFF TGTGCCTACTCCCCTAGCGGGGGCTGCGGGGAGCTGTTTTTT
TRBJ2-1 TRBD1 TRBV6-1 CASSEGTGESNEQFF TGTGCCAGCAGTGAAGGGACAGGGGAAAGCAATGAGCAGTTCTTC
TRBJ1-2 NA TRBV5-8 CASSPDYSGYTF TGTGCCAGCAGCCCTGACTATTCCGGCTACACCTTC
TRBJ1-5 NA TRBV7-8 CASSWGVLSNQPQHF TGTGCCAGCAGCTGGGGAGTACTTAGCAATCAGCCCCAGCATTTT
TRBJ1-4 NA TRBV7-9 CASSLTDGREELFF TGTGCCAGCAGCTTAACGGACGGTCGGGAAGAACTGTTTTTT
TRBJ2-5 TRBD2 TRBV5-1 CASSDTSGGFPETQYF TGCGCCAGCAGCGACACTAGCGGGGGGTTCCCAGAGACCCAGTACTTC
TRBJ1-5 NA TRBV6-1 CASSEAQRAGERNQPQHF TGTGCCAGCAGTGAAGCGCAACGGGCAGGGGAACGCAATCAGCCCCAGCATTTT
TRBJ1-5 NA TRBV18 CASSGEIGTYQPQHF TGTGCCAGCTCAGGGGAAATAGGGACTTATCAGCCCCAGCATTTT
TRBJ2-3 NA TRBV6-6 CASRSDSGTDTQYF TGTGCCAGCAGATCGGACAGCGGCACAGATACGCAGTATTTT
TRBJ1-2 NA TRBV5-1 CASSFRENYGYTF TGCGCCAGCAGCTTCAGGGAAAACTATGGCTACACCTTC
TRBJ2-3 TRBD1 TRBV7-7 CASSTDRGTDTQYF TGTGCCAGCAGCACCGACAGGGGAACAGATACGCAGTATTTT
TRBJ2-7 NA TRBV5-4 CASSNREDYEQYF TGTGCCAGCAGCAACCGGGAAGACTACGAGCAGTACTTC
TRBJ1-6 NA TRBV27 CASSSLTGDSPLHF TGTGCCAGCAGTTCCCTGACGGGGGATTCACCCCTCCACTTT
TRBJ1-1 NA TRBV5-4 CASSLAGIGGTEAFF TGTGCCAGCAGCTTGGCGGGGATAGGAGGGACTGAAGCTTTCTTT
TRBJ2-3 TRBD2 TRBV4-1 CASSPGLGTDTQYF TGCGCCAGCAGCCCGGGACTAGGGACAGATACGCAGTATTTT
TRBJ2-7 TRBD1 TRBV6-6 CASSSPGQSTYEQYF TGTGCCAGCAGTTCACCGGGACAGTCCACCTACGAGCAGTACTTC
TRBJ1-4 NA TRBV9 CASSVDRSNEKLFF TGTGCCAGCAGCGTAGACAGGAGCAATGAAAAACTGTTTTTT
TRBJ2-2 NA TRBV5-1 CASSFSGTGGGELFF TGCGCCAGCAGCTTTTCCGGGACTGGCGGCGGGGAGCTGTTTTTT
TRBJ1-1 TRBD1 TRBV9 CASSVIGQGGTEAFF TGTGCCAGCAGCGTAATCGGACAGGGAGGCACTGAAGCTTTCTTT
TRBJ1-6 TRBD1 TRBV6-1 CASNIPDRANSPLHF TGTGCCAGCAACATACCGGACAGGGCTAATTCACCCCTCCACTTT
TRBJ1-2 NA TRBV6-4 CATPASSGGTNYGYTF TGTGCCACCCCCGCTTCGAGTGGGGGGACTAACTATGGCTACACCTTC
TRBJ1-4 TRBD1 TRBV4-2 CASSQVSYDRGGEKLFF TGTGCCAGCAGCCAAGTTTCGTACGACAGGGGAGGGGAAAAACTGTTTTTT
TRBJ1-2 NA TRBV20-1 CSAKSNYGYTF TGCAGTGCTAAATCGAACTATGGCTACACCTTC
TRBJ1-2 NA TRBV2 CASSRGSNYGYTF TGTGCCAGCAGTAGGGGATCTAACTATGGCTACACCTTC
TRBJ2-7 NA TRBV27 CASTLSVGPYEQYF TGTGCCAGCACCTTAAGTGTGGGCCCCTACGAGCAGTACTTC
TRBJ1-5 TRBD1 TRBV7-9 CAPKTGEESNQPQHF TGTGCCCCCAAGACAGGGGAAGAAAGCAATCAGCCCCAGCATTTT
TRBJ2-7 NA TRBV19 CASSQGQFYEQYF TGTGCCAGTAGTCAGGGACAATTTTACGAGCAGTACTTC
TRBJ2-5 TRBD2 TRBV6-1 CASSREKGGETQYF TGTGCCAGCAGTAGGGAGAAGGGAGGGGAGACCCAGTACTTC
TRBJ1-1 TRBD1 TRBV18 CASSSGTVPNTEAFF TGTGCCAGCTCATCGGGGACAGTTCCAAACACTGAAGCTTTCTTT
TRBJ2-6 NA TRBV6-5 CASSSTTPGANVLTF TGTGCCAGCAGTTCAACAACGCCCGGGGCCAACGTCCTGACTTTC
TRBJ1-5 NA TRBV28 CASSLGGGLLGQPQHF TGTGCCAGCAGTTTAGGGGGCGGCTTGTTAGGGCAGCCCCAGCATTTT
TRBJ1-2 TRBD1 TRBV10-3 CAISLDRANYGYTF TGTGCCATCAGCTTAGACAGGGCAAACTATGGCTACACCTTC
TRBJ1-4 TRBD1 TRBV11-2 CASSTQTGGNEKLFF TGTGCCAGCAGCACCCAGACAGGGGGTAATGAAAAACTGTTTTTT
TRBJ2-2 NA TRBV28 CASSSSLASGATGELFF TGTGCCAGCAGTTCTTCCCTAGCGTCTGGGGCTACCGGGGAGCTGTTTTTT
TRBJ2-4 NA TRBV5-6 CASSSGTPENIQYF TGTGCCAGCAGCTCCGGGACACCAGAAAACATTCAGTACTTC
TRBJ1-6 NA TRBV2 CASSPRTAYNSPLHF TGTGCCAGCAGCCCTAGGACAGCCTATAATTCACCCCTCCACTTT
TRBJ1-5 NA TRBV28 CASGQSNQPQHF TGTGCCAGCGGACAGAGCAATCAGCCCCAGCATTTT
TRBJ1-2 TRBD1 TRBV30 CAWSDRGRNGYNF TGTGCCTGGAGTGACAGGGGGCGGAATGGCTACAACTTC
TRBJ1-2 NA TRBV2 CASSHGQTEWGYTF TGTGCCAGCAGTCACGGACAGACCGAATGGGGCTACACCTTC
TRBJ2-5 NA TRBV4-2 CASSQPGGETQYF TGTGCCAGCAGCCAGCCCGGAGGGGAGACCCAGTACTTC
TRBJ2-1 NA TRBV2 CASKEQGEQFF TGTGCCAGCAAAGAGCAGGGTGAGCAGTTCTTC
TRBJ2-7 NA TRBV2 CASSVSQGTYEQYF TGTGCCAGCAGTGTTAGTCAGGGGACCTACGAGCAGTACTTC
TRBJ1-5 NA TRBV4-2 CASSQEDSRLGPQHF TGTGCCAGCAGCCAAGAGGACAGTCGACTGGGGCCCCAGCATTTT
TRBJ1-1 TRBD1 TRBV15 CATSRSIKTGGSNTEAFF TGTGCCACCAGCAGATCCATAAAGACAGGGGGGTCGAACACTGAAGCTTTCTTT
TRBJ1-1 TRBD1 TRBV9 CASSAGVGTGDTEAFF TGTGCCAGCAGCGCCGGTGTCGGGACAGGTGATACTGAAGCTTTCTTT